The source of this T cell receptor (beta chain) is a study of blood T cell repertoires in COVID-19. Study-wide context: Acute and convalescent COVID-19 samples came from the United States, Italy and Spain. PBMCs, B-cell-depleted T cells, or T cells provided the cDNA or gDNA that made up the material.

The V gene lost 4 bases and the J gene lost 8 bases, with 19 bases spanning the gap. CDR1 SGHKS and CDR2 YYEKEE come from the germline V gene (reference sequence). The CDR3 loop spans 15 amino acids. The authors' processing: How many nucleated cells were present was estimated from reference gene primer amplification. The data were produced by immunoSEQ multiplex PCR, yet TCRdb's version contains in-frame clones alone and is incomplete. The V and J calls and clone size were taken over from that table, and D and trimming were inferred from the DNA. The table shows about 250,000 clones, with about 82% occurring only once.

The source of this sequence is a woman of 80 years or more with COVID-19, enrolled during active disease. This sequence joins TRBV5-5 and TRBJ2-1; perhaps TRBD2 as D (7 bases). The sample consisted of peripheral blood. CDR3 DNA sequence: TGTGCCAGCAGCCTCGCGGGGGCTACCACATATGAGCAGTTCTTC. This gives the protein CASSLAGATTYEQFF.